This T cell receptor beta chain comes out of a study of control samples from healthy donors and cancer patients. The table came from immunoSEQ multiplex PCR; TCRdb's copy has only in-frame clones and leaves some out. Of approximately 30,000 clones in the sample, approximately 95% were seen once. The ends lost 7 bases at V and 2 bases at J; junction bases unmatched: 7. CDR1 and CDR2 (germline): GTSNPN, SVGIG (reference sequence). This CDR3 contains 13 residues. The sample consisted of blood. This sequence was found in a man in his fifties or sixties in good health. V gene TRBV30 combines with J gene TRBJ1-2; 7 nucleotides match TRBD1. This chain's CDR3 is CASTGVSNYGYTF. The CDR3, as DNA: TGTGCCTCCACAGGGGTCTCCAACTATGGCTACACCTTC.